The 5 T cell receptor beta chains reported below all come from one sample, sequenced in a study of cytotoxic CD8 clonotypes in ibrutinib-treated CLL. The data were produced by immunoSEQ multiplex PCR, yet TCRdb's version contains in-frame clones alone and is incomplete. Among just over 200,000 clones listed, around 75% were seen once. The sequencing used PBMCs, collected after 12 months of ibrutinib treatment. The receptors derive from a human donor with chronic lymphocytic leukemia.

This clone appeared a few times. The chain couples TRBV19 to TRBJ1-5, with TRBD1 matching over 8 bases. The CDR3 loop spans 15 amino acids. The germline V gene has CDR1 LNHDA and CDR2 SQIVND (reference sequence). The trim removed 4 bases at V and 0 bases at J, leaving 2 bases unmatched. CDR3 in amino acids: CASSRDRYSNQPQHF. The CDR3 nucleotides read TGTGCCAGTAGTAGGGACAGGTATAGCAATCAGCCCCAGCATTTT.

The chain uses TRBV4-2 and TRBJ2-3, with 7 bases identical to TRBD1. After removal of 3 bases from V and 5 bases from J, the junction contained 11 bases not matched to a gene. Germline-derived CDR1 and CDR2 are LGHNA and YNFKEQ. This CDR3 has 16 residues. The DNA of the CDR3 is TGTGCCAGCAGCCACACACAGGGGATTTATGGAGATACGCAGTATTTT. This sequence encodes CASSHTQGIYGDTQYF.

Many counts were recorded for this clone. The chain employs TRBV28 and TRBJ2-7; 8 bases are a match to TRBD2. There are 13 residues in the CDR3. V trimming: 8 bases; J trimming: 5 bases; junction bases outside the gene matches: 8. Germline CDR1 is MDHEN and CDR2 is SYDVKM. DNA of the CDR3: TGTGCCAGCGGGCCCACAGCGGGGGACGAGCAGTACTTC. It yields the protein CASGPTAGDEQYF.

The V and J genes are TRBV30 and TRBJ2-7, with 14 bases aligning to TRBD2. This CDR3 spans 20 amino acids. With V trimmed by 4 bases and J by 4 bases, 21 bases remained unmatched. In germline, CDR1 is GTSNPN, CDR2 SVGIG (reference sequence). CDR3 in DNA: TGTGCCTGGAAACCTCCCCCGGGACAGGGGACTAGCGGGAGCTTATACGAGCAGTACTTC. It yields the protein CAWKPPPGQGTSGSLYEQYF.

The CDR3 DNA reads as TGTGCCAGTCGTCCCCCCCGGGGCTTTTACCCCGGGGAGCTGTTTTTT. It yields the protein CASRPPRGFYPGELFF. V gene TRBV19 combines with J gene TRBJ2-2, with D possibly called TRBD1 or TRBD2 (5 bases each). Germline V gene sequence: CDR1 LNHDA, CDR2 SQIVND (reference sequence). Trimming left V 8 bases short and J 6 bases short, with 22 bases between. This CDR3 region has 16 residues.